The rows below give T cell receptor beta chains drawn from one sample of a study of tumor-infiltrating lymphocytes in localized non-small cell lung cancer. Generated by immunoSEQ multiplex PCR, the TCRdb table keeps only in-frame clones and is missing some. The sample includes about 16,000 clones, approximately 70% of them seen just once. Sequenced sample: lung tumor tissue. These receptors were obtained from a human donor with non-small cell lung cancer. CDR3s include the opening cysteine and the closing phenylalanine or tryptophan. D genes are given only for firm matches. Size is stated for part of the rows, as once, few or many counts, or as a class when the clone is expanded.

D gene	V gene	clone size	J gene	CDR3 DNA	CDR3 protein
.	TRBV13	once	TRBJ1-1	TGTGCCAGCAGCCTATCGGGGAAGAACACTGAAGCTTTCTTT	CASSLSGKNTEAFF
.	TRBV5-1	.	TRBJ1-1	TGCGCCAGCAGCTTGGCCACTGGGGTGGGGGACACTGAAGCTTTCTTT	CASSLATGVGDTEAFF
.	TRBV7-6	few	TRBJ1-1	TGTGCCAGCAGCTCGAACAGCGTAGGGACTGAAGCTTTCTTT	CASSSNSVGTEAFF
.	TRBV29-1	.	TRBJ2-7	TGCAGCGTTGAAGATCTGGGGCAAGAGCAGTACTTC	CSVEDLGQEQYF
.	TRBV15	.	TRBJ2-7	TGTGCCACCAGCAGTAGGGGGTGGTACGAGCAGTACTTC	CATSSRGWYEQYF
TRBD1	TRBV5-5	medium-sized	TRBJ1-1	TGTGCCAGCAGCCCCACAGGGGCGAACACTGAAGCTTTCTTT	CASSPTGANTEAFF
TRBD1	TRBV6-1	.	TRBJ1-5	TGTGCCAGCAGCGACAGGGGGAATCAGCCCCAGCATTTT	CASSDRGNQPQHF
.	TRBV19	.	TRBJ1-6	TGTGCCAGTAGTACTTCTCCCTCACCCCTCCACTTT	CASSTSPSPLHF
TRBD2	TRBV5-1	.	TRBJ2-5	TGCGCCAGCAGCGGCCGCAGCGGGAGGTCGCGTGAGACCCAGTACTTC	CASSGRSGRSRETQYF
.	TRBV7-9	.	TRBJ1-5	TGTGCCAGCAGCTTAGCATGGTCAGGGGTCCGTCAGCCCCAGCATTTT	CASSLAWSGVRQPQHF
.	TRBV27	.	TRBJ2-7	TGTGCCAGCAGTTTATCCCGACAGGCTAGCGAGCAGTACTTC	CASSLSRQASEQYF
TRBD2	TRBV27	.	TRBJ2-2	TGTGCCAGCAGTTCTCGGGGGGATACCGGGGAGCTGTTTTTT	CASSSRGDTGELFF
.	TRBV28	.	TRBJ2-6	TGTGCCAGCAGTTTTTCAAGGGATCCTGGGGCCAACGTCCTGACTTTC	CASSFSRDPGANVLTF
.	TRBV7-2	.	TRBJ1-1	TGTGCCAGCAGCTTCTCCACCCTTCGGGGCACTGAAGCTTTCTTT	CASSFSTLRGTEAFF
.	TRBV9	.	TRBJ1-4	TGTGCCAGCAGCGTAGGACAGCCTAATGAAAAACTGTTTTTT	CASSVGQPNEKLFF
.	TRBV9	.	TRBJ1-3	TGTGCCAGCAGCCGCGGGGGGGGAACTGGAAACACCATATATTTT	CASSRGGGTGNTIYF
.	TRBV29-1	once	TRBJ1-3	TGCAGCGCGCAGAAAAACTCTGGAAACACCATATATTTT	CSAQKNSGNTIYF
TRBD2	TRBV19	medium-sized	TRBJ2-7	TGTGCCAGTAGTTGGACTAGCGGTCCCTCCTACGAGCAGTACTTC	CASSWTSGPSYEQYF
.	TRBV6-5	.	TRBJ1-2	TGTGCCAGCAGACCCACCGGGGGAGGGTATGGCTACACCTTC	CASRPTGGGYGYTF
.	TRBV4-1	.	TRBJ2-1	TGCGCCAGCAGCCAAGAACCGGGACATGTCTACAATGAGCAGTTCTTC	CASSQEPGHVYNEQFF
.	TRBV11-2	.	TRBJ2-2	TGTGCCAGCAGCCCCCGTTTGCGGGTGAACACCGGGGAGCTGTTTTTT	CASSPRLRVNTGELFF
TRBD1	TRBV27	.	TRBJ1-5	TGTGCCAGCAGCCGGACAGGCAACAATCAGCCCCAGCATTTT	CASSRTGNNQPQHF
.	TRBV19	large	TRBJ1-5	TGTGCCAGTAGTGATTACAGAACGCAGCCCCAGCATTTT	CASSDYRTQPQHF
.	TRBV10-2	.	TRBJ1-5	TGCGCCAGCCAAGCAGGGGAGGACCAGCCCCAGCATTTT	CASQAGEDQPQHF
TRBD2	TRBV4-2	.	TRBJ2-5	TGTGCCAGCAGCCAAGAAACGGGCGGGAGAAATGAACGAGAGACCCAGTACTTC	CASSQETGGRNERETQYF
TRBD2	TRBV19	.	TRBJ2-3	TGTGCCAGTAGTATTTTTGCGGGGGGCAGCACAGATACGCAGTATTTT	CASSIFAGGSTDTQYF
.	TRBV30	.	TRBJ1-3	TGTGCCTGGAGTGTTGATGGAAACACCATATATTTT	CAWSVDGNTIYF
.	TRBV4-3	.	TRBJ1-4	TGCGCCAGCAGCCTCTGGACGAGGGGAGGTGAAAAACTGTTTTTT	CASSLWTRGGEKLFF
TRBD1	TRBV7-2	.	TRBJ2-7	TGTGCCAGCAGCGGGACAGGGGGAAACTACGAGCAGTACTTC	CASSGTGGNYEQYF
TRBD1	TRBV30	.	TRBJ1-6	TGTGCCTGGAGCATACCACAGGGGGCCGTTAATTCACCCCTCCACTTT	CAWSIPQGAVNSPLHF
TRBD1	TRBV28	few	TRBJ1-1	TGTGCCAGCAACCCCTACAGGGGGCGCGGTGAAGCTTTCTTT	CASNPYRGRGEAFF
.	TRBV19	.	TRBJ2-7	TGTGCCAGTAGTTGGACGGTTCTGTACGAGCAGTACTTC	CASSWTVLYEQYF
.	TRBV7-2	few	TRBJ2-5	TGTGCCAGCAGCTTACCAGGGGTGGAGACCCAGTACTTC	CASSLPGVETQYF
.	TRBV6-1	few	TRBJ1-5	TGTGCCAGCACGGGGGGTTCTAGAACAAATCAGCCCCAGCATTTT	CASTGGSRTNQPQHF
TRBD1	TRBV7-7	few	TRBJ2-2	TGTGCTAGCAGAGCGGACAGGGCGAACACCGGGGAGCTGTTTTTT	CASRADRANTGELFF
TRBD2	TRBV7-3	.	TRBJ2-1	TGTGCCAGCAGCTTAGCGGGAGGAACCTACAATGAGCAGTTCTTC	CASSLAGGTYNEQFF
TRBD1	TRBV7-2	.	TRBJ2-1	TGTGCCAGCAGCATCGGACAGGAGCGTGAGCAGTTCTTC	CASSIGQEREQFF
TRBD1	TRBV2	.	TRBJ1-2	TGTGCCAGCAGACTCGGACAGGGGGCATATGGCTACACCTTC	CASRLGQGAYGYTF
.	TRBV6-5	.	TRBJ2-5	TGTGCCAGCAGTTCCGGTCTTCCCGGTAGCAGGGAGACCCAGTACTTC	CASSSGLPGSRETQYF
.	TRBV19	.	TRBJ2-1	TGTGCCAGTAAGGGAGTTGGACTCTACAATGAGCAGTTCTTC	CASKGVGLYNEQFF
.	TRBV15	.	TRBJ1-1	TGTGCCACCAGCAGGAACAGGGCTGAGAACACTGAAGCTTTCTTT	CATSRNRAENTEAFF
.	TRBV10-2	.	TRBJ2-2	TGCGCCAGCAGTGAGGAGGGAAGCGGGGAGCTGTTTTTT	CASSEEGSGELFF
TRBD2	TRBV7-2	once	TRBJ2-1	TGTGCCAGCAGCTTAGGGTCGGGGGGGCCATACAATGAGCAGTTCTTC	CASSLGSGGPYNEQFF
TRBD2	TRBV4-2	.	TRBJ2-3	TGTGCCAGCAGCCAAGGCAGCGGGAGGAACACAGATACGCAGTATTTT	CASSQGSGRNTDTQYF
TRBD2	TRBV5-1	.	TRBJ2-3	TGCGCCAGCAGCTTAATAGCGGGAGAAGGAATAGATACGCAGTATTTT	CASSLIAGEGIDTQYF
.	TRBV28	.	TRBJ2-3	TGTGCCAGCACCAGTACAGGGTGGCTCCGCACAGATACGCAGTATTTT	CASTSTGWLRTDTQYF
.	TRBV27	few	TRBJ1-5	TGTGCCAGCAGTTTAAATCGGTATAGCAATCAGCCCCAGCATTTT	CASSLNRYSNQPQHF
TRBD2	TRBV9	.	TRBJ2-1	TGTGCCAGCAGCCCCCGGGAGCGGGGCAATGAGCAGTTCTTC	CASSPRERGNEQFF
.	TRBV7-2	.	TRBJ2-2	TGTGCCAGCAGCTTAGTCTCGGCCGGGGAGCTGTTTTTT	CASSLVSAGELFF
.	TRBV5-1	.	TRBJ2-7	TGCGCCAGCAGCTTAGGGATCTCCTACGAGCAGTACTTC	CASSLGISYEQYF
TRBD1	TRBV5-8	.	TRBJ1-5	TGTGCCAGCAGCTTGGGGCAGGGGGCGCGGCAGCCCCAGCATTTT	CASSLGQGARQPQHF
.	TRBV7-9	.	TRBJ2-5	TGTGCCAGCAGCTTAGGGTACGGGACCCAGTACTTC	CASSLGYGTQYF
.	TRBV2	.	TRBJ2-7	TGTGCCAGCACCCTGGGGGCGTCCACCTACGAGCAGTACTTC	CASTLGASTYEQYF
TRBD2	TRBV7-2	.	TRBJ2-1	TGTGCCAGCAGCCCAGGGGCGGGGGGGCGTCTTGAGCAGTTCTTC	CASSPGAGGRLEQFF
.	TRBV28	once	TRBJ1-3	TGTGCCAGCAGTTTGGGGGGGTCGGGTGGAAACACCATATATTTT	CASSLGGSGGNTIYF
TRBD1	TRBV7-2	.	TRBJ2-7	TGTGCCAGCAGCAAATCGACAGGGGGACCGAACTACGAGCAGTACTTC	CASSKSTGGPNYEQYF